This paragraph covers one TCR beta chain sequence. Its target is not known. Assay: immunoSEQ multiplex PCR; the TCRdb copy retains only in-frame clones and omits some. The profile shows some 74,000 clones, roughly 88% of them singletons. The entry originates in a study of OX40 agonist ivuxolimab in advanced cancers. Study-wide findings and caveats: By week 6 at 0.1 to 3.0 mg/kg, blood CD4+ and CD8+ T cells had expanded clonally.

With 2 bases removed from V and 4 bases from J, the gap between germline ends came to 11 bases. The CDR3 spans 14 residues. Germline V gene lookup returns CDR1 SEHNR and CDR2 FQNEAQ (reference sequence). The receptor was derived from an adult with an advanced solid tumor such as melanoma, head and neck, liver or kidney cancer. The sequencing used CD4+ or CD8+ T cells sorted from blood, collected in a trial of the OX40 agonist ivuxolimab. V is TRBV7-9 and J is TRBJ1-1; D remains unclear. The CDR3 loop is CASSLSSLTTEAFF. The CDR3 DNA reads TGTGCCAGCAGCTTAAGCTCGCTTACCACTGAAGCTTTCTTT.